Listed below are T cell receptor beta chains from one sample, sequenced in a study of early T cells in non-severe SARS-CoV-2 infection. TCRdb reanalysed the 5' RACE reads using MiXCR and keeps one entry per CDR3 protein. The table includes 30,000 or so distinct CDR3 sequences, roughly 7% detected once. The sequenced sample was whole blood. These TCRs come from an adult who was a healthcare worker with PCR-confirmed SARS-CoV-2 infection or an uninfected control (not recorded which). The conserved cysteine and the conserved F or W are not part of the CDR3 here.

TRBV5-1 ASSLGGSSRADTQY
TRBV2 ASSVLSREAGEQF
TRBV20-1 SAKGGEGNSPLH
TRBV18 ASSRTETYEQY
TRBV7-8 ASSSSETDYGYT
TRBV20-1 SAPHPAGAKNIQY
TRBV6-1 ASSETVASTDTQY
TRBV6-4 ASRPGQENTEAF
TRBV5-8 ATSLGATKNIQY
TRBV7-8 ASSFSSGSYNEQF
TRBV15 ATSREPGVYNEQF
TRBV20-1 SVGTSRQYTDTQY
TRBV27 ASTLLEWTGNTGELF
TRBV10-3 AISAQGTDTQY
TRBV7-2 ASSFGGRVDTQY
TRBV29-1 SVAQLETDTQY
TRBV19 ASSPLAGGSQDTQY
TRBV7-8 ASSLKVVGANVLT
TRBV4-1 ASSQGGDRGKQF
TRBV28 ASRSGTSGSTYNEQF
TRBV20-1 SAPRQGGNEQY